This TCR beta chain was profiled in a study of cytomegalovirus exposure and HLA in healthy donors. Study-wide results and limits: As was reported, the classifier diagnosed cytomegalovirus status with high specificity and sensitivity. A later analysis appeared to link common viral pathogens to several of the most significant clusters.

V lost 4 bases and J lost 0, with 10 bases in between. Germline CDR1 reads WSHSY; CDR2 reads SAAADI. The CDR3 is made up of 15 amino acids. PCR amplification relied on 60 Vbeta primers (plus 13 Jbeta primers). Per the original methods: In a later analysis, of 84 million or so unique beta chains, about 10 million appeared in at least two donors. Here immunoSEQ multiplex PCR was the method, and the copy in TCRdb shows in-frame clones only, minus some. V and J calls and clone size are as listed in that table; D and trimming were resolved from the DNA. In total, the table holds about 200,000 clones. On this clone itself: Its target is unknown.

This clonotype originated in a man aged 25-45 years in good health and CMV-seronegative. V is TRBV10-2 and J is TRBJ1-5; D remains unclear. The source material was PBMCs. CDR3 DNA sequence: TGCGCCAGCAGTGTGGCTGGGCATAGCAATCAGCCCCAGCATTTT. Its protein product is CASSVAGHSNQPQHF.